A single sample gave rise to the 7 T cell receptor beta chains below, sequenced in a study of blood T cell repertoires in COVID-19. Method: immunoSEQ multiplex PCR; TCRdb's copy keeps in-frame clones and lacks some. The sample shows around 150,000 clones, over 75% of them seen only once. Sequenced material: PBMCs or T cells enriched from blood (not recorded which). The receptors were sampled from a woman in her forties or fifties who had recovered from COVID-19.

This clone was observed a handful of times. This rearrangement joins TRBV5-1 to TRBJ1-2; D is perhaps TRBD1 (6 bases). The CDR3 contains 13 residues. The V and J ends lost 4 bases and 8 bases respectively, with 15 bases between them. In germline, CDR1 is SGHRS, CDR2 YFSETQ. CDR3 sequence reads: CASSPRTEGGYTF. Here the CDR3 DNA reads TGCGCCAGCAGCCCCAGGACAGAAGGCGGCTACACCTTC.

V usage is TRBV3-1 (or the pseudogene TRBV3-2) and J usage is TRBJ1-2, with D perhaps TRBD1 (5 bases). Deletions cut 0 bases from V and 3 bases from J, with 8 bases between. CDR3 size: 14 residues. CDR1 and CDR2 (germline): LGHDT, YNNKEL (reference sequence). CDR3 protein: CASSQDPRDYGYTF. CDR3 bases: TGTGCCAGCAGCCAAGACCCCAGGGACTATGGCTACACCTTC.

The V call is TRBV5-4, the J call TRBJ2-1; 8 positions match TRBD2. From germline, CDR1 is SGHNT and CDR2 YYREEE (reference sequence). The CDR3 length is 16 residues. V lost 4 bases, J lost 1 base, and 7 bases stayed unmatched. The CDR3 bases are TGTGCCAGCAGCATCGGGGGGGCGAGGTCCTACAATGAGCAGTTCTTC. It yields the protein CASSIGGARSYNEQFF.

The genes are TRBV5-8 and TRBJ2-3; maybe TRBD2 (6 bases). Germline assignment: CDR1 SGHTS and CDR2 YDEGEE. This CDR3 is 15 amino acids long. V lost 1 base to trimming and J lost 1 base, with 10 bases between them. The CDR3 nucleotides read TGTGCCAGCAGCTTGCGCGGGGATGGCACAGATACGCAGTATTTT. Translation gives CASSLRGDGTDTQYF.

This sequence joins TRBV27 and TRBJ1-2, with D unclear. The germline CDR1 and CDR2 sequences are MNHEY and SMNVEV (reference sequence). The ends were cut back, 3 bases at V and 4 bases at J, with 12 bases in the middle. There are 14 residues in the CDR3. CDR3 protein: CASSFTRHPYGYTF. CDR3 sequence (DNA): TGTGCCAGCAGTTTTACGAGACACCCCTATGGCTACACCTTC.

The chain links TRBV19 to TRBJ2-6; a possible D gene is TRBD2 (6 bases). The CDR3 is made up of 15 amino acids. Germline V lookup: CDR1 LNHDA, CDR2 SQIVND (reference sequence). With 6 bases removed from V and 2 bases from J, the gap between germline ends came to 11 bases. The CDR3, as DNA: TGTGCCAGTAGGATGGGGGGAACTGGGGCCAACGTCCTGACTTTC. It codes for CASRMGGTGANVLTF.

V usage is TRBV7-2 and J usage is TRBJ2-4; D unclear. CDR3 size: 16 residues. Trimming removed 0 bases from V and 4 bases from J, with 13 bases in between. CDR1 and CDR2 from the germline V gene are SGHTA and FQGNSA. The DNA of the CDR3 is TGTGCCAGCAGCTTAGCGCAAAACAGTCCTAAAAACATTCAGTACTTC. Protein sequence: CASSLAQNSPKNIQYF.